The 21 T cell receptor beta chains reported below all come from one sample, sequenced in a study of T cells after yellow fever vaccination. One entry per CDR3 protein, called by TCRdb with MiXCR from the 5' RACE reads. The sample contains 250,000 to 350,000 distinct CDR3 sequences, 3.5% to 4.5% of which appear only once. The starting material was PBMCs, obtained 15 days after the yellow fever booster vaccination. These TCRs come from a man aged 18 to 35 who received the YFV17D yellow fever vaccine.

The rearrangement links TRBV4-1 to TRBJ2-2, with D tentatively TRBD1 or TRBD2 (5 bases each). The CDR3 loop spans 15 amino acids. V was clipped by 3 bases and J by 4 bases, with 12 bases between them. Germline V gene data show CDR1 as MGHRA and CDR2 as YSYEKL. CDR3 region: CASSQGVKSTGELFF. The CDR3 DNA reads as TGCGCCAGCAGCCAGGGGGTCAAGAGCACCGGGGAGCTGTTTTTT.

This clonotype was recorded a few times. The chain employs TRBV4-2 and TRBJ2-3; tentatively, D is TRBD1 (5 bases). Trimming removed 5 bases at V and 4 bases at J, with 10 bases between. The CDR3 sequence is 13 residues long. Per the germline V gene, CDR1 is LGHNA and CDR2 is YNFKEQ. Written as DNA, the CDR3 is TGTGCCAGCAGCGGGGCACCCGCAGATACGCAGTATTTT. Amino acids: CASSGAPADTQYF.

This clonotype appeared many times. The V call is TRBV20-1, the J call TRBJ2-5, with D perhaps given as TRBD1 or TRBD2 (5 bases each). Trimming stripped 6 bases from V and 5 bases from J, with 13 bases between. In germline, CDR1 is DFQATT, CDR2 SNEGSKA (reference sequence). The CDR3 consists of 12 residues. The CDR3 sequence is CSAWVREETQYF. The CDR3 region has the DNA TGCAGTGCATGGGTCAGGGAGGAGACCCAGTACTTC.

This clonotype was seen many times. CDR3 protein: CSAPRPGGLTGELFF. In DNA, the CDR3 is TGCAGTGCCCCTAGGCCGGGGGGACTCACCGGGGAGCTGTTTTTT. The chain combines TRBV20-1 with TRBJ2-2; 7 bases are shared with TRBD2. Germline assignment: CDR1 DFQATT and CDR2 SNEGSKA (reference sequence). This CDR3 contains 15 residues. V dropped 6 bases and J dropped 4; count of bases not matched to a gene: 11.

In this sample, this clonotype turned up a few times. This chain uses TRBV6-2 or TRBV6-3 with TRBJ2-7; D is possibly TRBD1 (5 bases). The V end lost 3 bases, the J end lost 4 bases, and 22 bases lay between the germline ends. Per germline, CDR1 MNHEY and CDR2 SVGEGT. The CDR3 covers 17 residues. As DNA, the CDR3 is TGTGCCAGCAGTTATGTTCTAGGGGAACAAAGAAGTTACGAGCAGTACTTC. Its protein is CASSYVLGEQRSYEQYF.

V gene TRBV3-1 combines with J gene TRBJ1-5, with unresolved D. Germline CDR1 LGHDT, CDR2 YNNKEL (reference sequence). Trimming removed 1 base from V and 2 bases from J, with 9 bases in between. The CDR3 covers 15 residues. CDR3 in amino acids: CASSQGVVGNQPQHF. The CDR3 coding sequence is TGTGCCAGCAGCCAAGGGGTTGTCGGCAATCAGCCCCAGCATTTT.

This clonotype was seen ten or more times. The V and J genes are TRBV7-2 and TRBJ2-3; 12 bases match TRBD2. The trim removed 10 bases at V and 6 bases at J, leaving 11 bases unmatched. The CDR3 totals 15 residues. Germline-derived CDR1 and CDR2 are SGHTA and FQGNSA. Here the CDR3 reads CATKRLAGDKDTQYF. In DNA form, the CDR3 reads TGTGCCACTAAAAGACTAGCGGGGGACAAGGATACGCAGTATTTT.

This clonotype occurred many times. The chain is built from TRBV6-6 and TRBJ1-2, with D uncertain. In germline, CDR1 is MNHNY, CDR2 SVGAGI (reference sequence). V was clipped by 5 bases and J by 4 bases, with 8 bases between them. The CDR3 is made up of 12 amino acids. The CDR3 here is CASSPATYGYTF. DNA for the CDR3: TGTGCCAGCAGTCCGGCCACCTATGGCTACACCTTC.

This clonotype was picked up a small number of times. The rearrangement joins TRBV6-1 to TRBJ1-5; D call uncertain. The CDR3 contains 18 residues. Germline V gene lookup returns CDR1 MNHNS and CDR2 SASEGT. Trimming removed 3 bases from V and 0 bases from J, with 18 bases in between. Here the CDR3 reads CASSDWAVPFYSNQPQHF. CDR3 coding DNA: TGTGCCAGCAGTGACTGGGCGGTACCCTTCTATAGCAATCAGCCCCAGCATTTT.

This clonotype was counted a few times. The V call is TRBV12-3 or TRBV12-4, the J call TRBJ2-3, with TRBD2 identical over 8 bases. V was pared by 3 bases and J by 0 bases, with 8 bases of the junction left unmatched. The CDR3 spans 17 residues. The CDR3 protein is CASSLALAGGSTDTQYF. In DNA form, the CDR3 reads TGTGCCAGCAGTTTGGCCCTTGCGGGGGGAAGCACAGATACGCAGTATTTT.

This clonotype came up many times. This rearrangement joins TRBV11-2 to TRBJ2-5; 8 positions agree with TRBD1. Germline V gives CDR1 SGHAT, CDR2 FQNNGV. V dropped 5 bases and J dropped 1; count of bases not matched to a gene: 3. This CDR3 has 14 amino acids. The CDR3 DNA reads TGTGCCAGCAGCCCGGGACAGGCCCAAGAGACCCAGTACTTC. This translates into CASSPGQAQETQYF.

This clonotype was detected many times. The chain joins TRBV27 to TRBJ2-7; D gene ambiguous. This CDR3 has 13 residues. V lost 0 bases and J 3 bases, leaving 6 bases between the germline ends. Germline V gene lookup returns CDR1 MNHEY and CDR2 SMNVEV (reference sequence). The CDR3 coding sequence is TGTGCCAGCAGTTTATCGGGCAGCTACGAGCAGTACTTC. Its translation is CASSLSGSYEQYF.

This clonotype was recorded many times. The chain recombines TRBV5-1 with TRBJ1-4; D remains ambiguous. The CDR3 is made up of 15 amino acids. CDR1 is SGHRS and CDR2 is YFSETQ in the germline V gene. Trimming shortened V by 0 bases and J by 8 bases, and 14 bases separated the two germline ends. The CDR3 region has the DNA TGCGCCAGCAGCTTGGGACTAGGAGAGGGAGAAAAACTGTTTTTT. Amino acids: CASSLGLGEGEKLFF.

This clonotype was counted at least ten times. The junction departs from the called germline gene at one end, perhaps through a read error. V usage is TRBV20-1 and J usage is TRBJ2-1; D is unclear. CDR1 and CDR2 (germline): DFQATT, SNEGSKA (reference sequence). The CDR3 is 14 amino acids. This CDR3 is CSARAFGSYNEQFF. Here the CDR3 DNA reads TGCAGCGCTAGGGCTTTCGGCTCCTACAATGAGCAGTTCTTC.

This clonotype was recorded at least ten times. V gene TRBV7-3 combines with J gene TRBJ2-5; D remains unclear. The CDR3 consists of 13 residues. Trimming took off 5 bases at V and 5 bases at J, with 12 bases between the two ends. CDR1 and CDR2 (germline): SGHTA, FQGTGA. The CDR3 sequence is CASSPAATETQYF. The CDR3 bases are TGTGCCAGCAGCCCCGCCGCGACGGAGACCCAGTACTTC.

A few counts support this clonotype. The CDR3 sequence is CASSRQTTNEKLFF. The CDR3 DNA reads as TGTGCCAGCAGTCGACAAACGACTAATGAAAAACTGTTTTTT. The chain is built from TRBV2 and TRBJ1-4; D call uncertain. V lost 5 bases, J lost 2 bases, and 9 bases lay in between. Germline CDR1 and CDR2: SNHLY and FYNNEI. The length of the CDR3 is 14 residues.

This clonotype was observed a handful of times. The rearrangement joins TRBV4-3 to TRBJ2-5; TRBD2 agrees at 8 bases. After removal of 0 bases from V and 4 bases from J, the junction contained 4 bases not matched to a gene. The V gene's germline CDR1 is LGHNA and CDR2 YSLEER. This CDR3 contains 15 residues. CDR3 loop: CASSQDTGGGETQYF. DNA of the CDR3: TGCGCCAGCAGCCAAGACACCGGGGGGGGAGAGACCCAGTACTTC.

The DNA of the CDR3 is TGCAGTGCTACCTCCGCCTCGAAGAACACTGAAGCTTTCTTT. Residues: CSATSASKNTEAFF. This chain links TRBV20-1 with TRBJ1-1; unclear D gene. V was cut by 4 bases and J by 1 base, with 13 bases left in between. Germline V gene sequence: CDR1 DFQATT, CDR2 SNEGSKA (reference sequence). This CDR3 has 14 amino acids.

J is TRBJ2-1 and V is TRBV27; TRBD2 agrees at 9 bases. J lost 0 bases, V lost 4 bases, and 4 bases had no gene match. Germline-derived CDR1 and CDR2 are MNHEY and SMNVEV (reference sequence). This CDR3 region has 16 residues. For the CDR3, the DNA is TGTGCCAGCAGTTATTCGACTAGCGGCTCCTACAATGAGCAGTTCTTC. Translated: CASSYSTSGSYNEQFF.

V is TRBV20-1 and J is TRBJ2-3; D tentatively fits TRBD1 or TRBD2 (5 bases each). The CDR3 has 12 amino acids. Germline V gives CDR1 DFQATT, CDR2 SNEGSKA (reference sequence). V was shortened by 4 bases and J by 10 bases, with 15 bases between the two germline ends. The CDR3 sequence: CSAMGDGGAQYF. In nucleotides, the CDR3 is TGCAGTGCTATGGGTGATGGGGGTGCGCAGTATTTT.

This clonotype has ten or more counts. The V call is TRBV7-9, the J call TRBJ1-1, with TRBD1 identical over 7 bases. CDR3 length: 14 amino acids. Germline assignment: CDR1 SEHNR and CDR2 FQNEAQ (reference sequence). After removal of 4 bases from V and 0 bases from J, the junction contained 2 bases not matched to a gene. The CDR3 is CASSSGQLNTEAFF. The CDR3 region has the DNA TGTGCCAGCAGCTCGGGACAGTTGAACACTGAAGCTTTCTTT.